This T cell receptor (beta chain) was captured in a study of blood T cell repertoires in COVID-19 (dated by TCRdb to 2018 to 2020). Notes on the research overall: Collaborator samples came from the United States, Italy and Spain and covered acute and convalescent phases of COVID-19. The material from the prospective study consisted of cDNA or gDNA derived from T cells, B-cell-depleted T cells, or PBMCs. The dataset comprised deeply sampled blood TCRbeta repertoires from subjects exposed to, actively infected with, or recovered from COVID-19. A freely available public database, intended as a resource for researchers studying the immune response to SARS-CoV-2, is where the repertoires were released. Samples were obtained from the ongoing ImmuneRACE study (first 160 participants) and from some 1,300 subjects provided by 6 global collaborators. Sample metadata almost always included a de-identified subject ID, COVID-19 status, age in years and sex. Where available, HLA class I and class II types were taken from metadata supplied by the sample provider and were not determined by assay-based typing. Study-level results and caveats: Clinical and demographic metadata were provided uncurated, with the amount varying by source and participant.

Collaborating institutions collected whole blood in K2EDTA tubes following their own protocols. For TCRbeta analysis, collaborators shipped samples in one of three forms: frozen whole blood, isolated PBMCs, or DNA extracted from either of those sample types. Points on this clone: Its antigen is unknown. One base away there is no much larger clone; base qualities are not given.

Spanning cysteine to phenylalanine, the CDR3 consists of 19 amino acids. Only CDR3 DNA remains: 57 bases, in frame from the first base. CDR1 and CDR2 (SGHTA, FQGNSA) derive from the germline V gene. At the junction V is shortened by 5 bases and J by 0 bases; bases outside the gene matches: 16. TCRbeta CDR3 regions were amplified from genomic DNA using the immunoSEQ Assay, a bias-controlled multiplex PCR. The study's processing was this. Nucleated cell counts per sample were estimated from amplification of reference gene primers within the assay. Sequence reads were collapsed and filtered to measure the absolute abundance of every unique TCRbeta CDR3 rearrangement. Productive Simpson clonality was computed per sample as the square root of Simpson's diversity index over productive rearrangements. Drawn from immuneACCESS, this table holds only the in-frame rearrangements with V and J called that TCRdb kept. Clones are partly lost; checked studies trace under half to an unresolved V gene and leave the rest unexplained. V and J calls plus clone size are reproduced from that table; the DNA served to infer D and trimming. This sample lists over 15,000 clones; roughly 89% were detected once. Jointly, the top ten make up 7.5% to 9% of the sample.

The sequence came from a human donor in a cohort sampled during active COVID-19. The donor label of this sample is uncertain. The chain is encoded by TRBV7-2 joined to TRBJ2-7, and 10 junctional nucleotides match TRBD1. Sequenced: peripheral blood. The DNA is TGTGCCAGCAGCCGCGAATGGGGGTTAAGGACAGGGGGCTCCTACGAGCAGTACTTC. This codes for CASSREWGLRTGGSYEQYF.